This TCR beta chain was found in a study of Ad26.COV2.S vaccination and SARS-CoV-2 variants (dated by TCRdb to about 2021). Describing the broader study: Donors in the vaccine arm were drawn from COV1001, a phase I-IIa trial of Ad26.COV2.S in healthy adults that was multicentre, randomized, double-blind and placebo-controlled. Trial participants were randomized into five groups of five, in which low-dose or high-dose Ad26.COV2.S was given once or twice, or placebo was given on both occasions. TCRbeta repertoire sequencing served as the tool for gauging how specific and how broad the SARS-CoV-2-reactive T cell receptors were following Ad26.COV2.S vaccination. Investigators remained blinded to trial group allocation during experiments and outcome assessment. The TCR-sequenced set comprised approximately 32 samples: approximately 20 Ad26.COV2.S vaccine recipients, 5 placebo recipients and 8 SARS-CoV-2 convalescent individuals. Ad26.COV2.S was administered intramuscularly at 5 x 10^10 or 1 x 10^11 viral particles, either as a single shot or as two shots given 56 days apart.

On the study overall, not on this receptor specifically: The study lacked the statistical power to compare responses across vaccine doses or regimens. Compared with placebo recipients, Ad26.COV2.S recipients showed higher spike-specific TCR breadth (P = 0.0014). The authors noted that the TCR breadth and depth analyses may have underestimated total T cell responses. After vaccination, spike-specific CD8+ and CD4+ T cell responses were reported to show substantial breadth. Vaccine and placebo recipients had similar non-spike TCR breadth, a finding consistent with the vaccine containing only spike.

The treatment or condition label, read with the paper, signifies: some 20 received Ad26.COV2.S at low or high dose, single or two shots; several received placebo; per-sample allocation not given. Repertoires of vaccine and placebo recipients were sequenced from samples taken on day 63 after the first injection. In Cohort 1b, about two dozen adults aged 18-55 years were enrolled at a single site in Boston, USA, between 29 July and 7 August 2020. Ad26.COV2.S was a replication-incompetent adenovirus type 26 vector expressing a prefusion-stabilized SARS-CoV-2 spike protein from the original Wuhan strain. As for this clone: Its antigen remains undetermined. Base-call qualities are not available, and no considerably larger clone is one nucleotide away.

The immunoSEQ Assay was used to sequence TCRbeta CDR3 regions. After extraction, genomic DNA underwent amplification by bias-controlled multiplex PCR, followed by high-throughput sequencing. As for how the authors treated the data: To quantify the absolute abundance of every unique TCRbeta CDR3 region, sequences were collapsed and filtered. T cell fraction was estimated by normalizing TCRbeta template counts to usable DNA, which was measured by amplifying reference genes present in all nucleated cells. Repertoire TCRs were annotated as SARS-CoV-2-specific when V gene, CDR3 amino acid sequence and J gene were exactly matched to a known reactive TCR set. MIRA supplied the reference SARS-CoV-2 TCR set, which was filtered for enrichment in COVID-19-positive ImmuneCODE repertoires so that public or cross-reactive TCRs were removed. Using the MIRA antigens, annotated TCRs were further analysed by specific ORF or by position within an ORF. Breadth was defined as annotated unique rearrangements over total unique productive rearrangements; depth was the summed frequency of those rearrangements. Two-sided Wilcoxon rank-sum tests were applied when comparing TCR breadth between groups. What TCRdb holds here is the immuneACCESS table cut down to in-frame rearrangements. Part of the clones is not present; checked against another copy, under half of the missing clones reflect an unresolved V gene, and the others are unexplained. The DNA gave D and trimming, while V, J and clone size come from that table. The sample has hundreds of thousands of clones on record, 89% of them singletons. Over 1.3% of the sample rests with the top ten.

Trimming takes 3 bases from V and 1 base from J, and the germline ends sit 10 bases apart. CDR1 is given as MDHEN and CDR2 as SYDVKM, both from the germline V gene. The CDR3 spans 15 residues, from the cysteine through the phenylalanine. Just the 45-base CDR3 DNA is kept, in frame starting at base 1. The rearrangement combines TRBV28 with TRBJ1-3; the D gene is unclear. Sequencing was performed on peripheral blood, taken in a trial of Ad26.COV2.S vaccine versus placebo. The source is a person aged 18-60 years who received the Ad26.COV2.S COVID-19 vaccine or a placebo. The DNA sequence is TGTGCCAGCAGTTTTTCGAGTCTGTCTGGAAACACCATATATTTT. Its protein is CASSFSSLSGNTIYF.